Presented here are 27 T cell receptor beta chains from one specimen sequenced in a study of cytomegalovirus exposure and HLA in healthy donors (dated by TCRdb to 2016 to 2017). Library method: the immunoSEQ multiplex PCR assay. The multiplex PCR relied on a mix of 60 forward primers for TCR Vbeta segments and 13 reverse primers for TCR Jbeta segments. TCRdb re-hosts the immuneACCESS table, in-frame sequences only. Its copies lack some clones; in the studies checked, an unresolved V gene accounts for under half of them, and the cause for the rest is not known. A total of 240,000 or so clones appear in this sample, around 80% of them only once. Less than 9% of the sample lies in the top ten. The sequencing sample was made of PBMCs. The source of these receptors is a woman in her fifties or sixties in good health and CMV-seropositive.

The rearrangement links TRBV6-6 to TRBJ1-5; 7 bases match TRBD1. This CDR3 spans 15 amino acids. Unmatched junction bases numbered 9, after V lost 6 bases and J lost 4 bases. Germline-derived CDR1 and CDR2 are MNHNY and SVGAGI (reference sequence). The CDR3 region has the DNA TGTGCCAGCAGACCGACAGGGTCTTGGAATCAGCCCCAGCATTTT. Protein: CASRPTGSWNQPQHF.

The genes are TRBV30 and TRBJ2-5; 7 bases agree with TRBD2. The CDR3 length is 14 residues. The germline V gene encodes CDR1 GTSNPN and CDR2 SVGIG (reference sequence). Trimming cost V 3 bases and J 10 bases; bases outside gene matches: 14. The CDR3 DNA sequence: TGTGCCTGGAGAGGTGGGGACTACGGGGGGAACCAGTACTTC. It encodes CAWRGGDYGGNQYF.

CDR3 coding DNA: TGTGCCAGTAGTAACCCCGGGACAACCTACGAGCAGTACTTC. Amino acid sequence: CASSNPGTTYEQYF. This chain uses TRBV19 with TRBJ2-7, with TRBD1 as a possible D gene (6 bases). The CDR3 loop spans 14 amino acids. Germline assignment: CDR1 LNHDA and CDR2 SQIVND (reference sequence). Between the trimmed V and J ends, which lost 4 bases and 2 bases, there was a span of 12 bases.

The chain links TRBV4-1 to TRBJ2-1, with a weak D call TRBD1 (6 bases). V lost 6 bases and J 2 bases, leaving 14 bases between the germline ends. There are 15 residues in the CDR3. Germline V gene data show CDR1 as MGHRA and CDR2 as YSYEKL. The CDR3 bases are TGCGCCAGCAGTCTACAGGGTGGCGCCTACAATGAGCAGTTCTTC. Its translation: CASSLQGGAYNEQFF.

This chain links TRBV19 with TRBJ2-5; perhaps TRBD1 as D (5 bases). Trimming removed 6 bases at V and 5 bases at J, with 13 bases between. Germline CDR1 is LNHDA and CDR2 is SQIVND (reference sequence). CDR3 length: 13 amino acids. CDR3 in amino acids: CASSLGVGETQYF. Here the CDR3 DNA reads TGTGCCAGTAGCTTAGGGGTCGGGGAGACCCAGTACTTC.

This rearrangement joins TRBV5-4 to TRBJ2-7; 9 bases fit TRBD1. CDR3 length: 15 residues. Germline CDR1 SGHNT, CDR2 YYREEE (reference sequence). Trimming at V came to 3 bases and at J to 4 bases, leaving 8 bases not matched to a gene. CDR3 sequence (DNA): TGTGCCAGCAGCTCTCGTCCCGGGACAGGGTACGAGCAGTACTTC. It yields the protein CASSSRPGTGYEQYF. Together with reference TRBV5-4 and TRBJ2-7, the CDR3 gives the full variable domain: ETGVTQSPTHLIKTRGQQVTLRCSSQSGHNTVSWYQQALGQGPQFIFQYYREEENGRGNFPPRFSGLQFPNYSSELNVNALELDDSALYLCASSSRPGTGYEQYFGPGTRLTVT.

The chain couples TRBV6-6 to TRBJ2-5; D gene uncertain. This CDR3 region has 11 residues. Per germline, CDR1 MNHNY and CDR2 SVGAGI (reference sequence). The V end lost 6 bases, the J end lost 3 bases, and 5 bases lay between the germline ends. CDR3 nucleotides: TGTGCCAGCAGAGGAGAAGAGACCCAGTACTTC. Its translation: CASRGEETQYF.

CDR3 region: CASRFSRTYEQYF. Written as DNA, the CDR3 is TGTGCCAGCCGTTTTAGCAGAACCTACGAGCAGTACTTC. This chain connects TRBV6-1 to TRBJ2-7; D gene uncertain. V lost 8 bases, J lost 2 bases, and 13 bases lay in between. The CDR3 totals 13 residues. Germline V lookup: CDR1 MNHNS, CDR2 SASEGT.

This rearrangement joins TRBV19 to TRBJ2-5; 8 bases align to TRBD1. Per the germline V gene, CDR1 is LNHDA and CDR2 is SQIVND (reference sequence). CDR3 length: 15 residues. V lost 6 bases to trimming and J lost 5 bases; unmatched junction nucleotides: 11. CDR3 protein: CASSYEQGEWETQYF. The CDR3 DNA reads TGTGCCAGTAGCTACGAACAGGGGGAGTGGGAGACCCAGTACTTC.

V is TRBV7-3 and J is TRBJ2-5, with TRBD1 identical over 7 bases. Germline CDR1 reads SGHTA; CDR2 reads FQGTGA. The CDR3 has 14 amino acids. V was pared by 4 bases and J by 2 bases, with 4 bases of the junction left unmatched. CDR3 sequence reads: CASSWDSEQETQYF. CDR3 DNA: TGTGCCAGCAGCTGGGACAGCGAACAAGAGACCCAGTACTTC.

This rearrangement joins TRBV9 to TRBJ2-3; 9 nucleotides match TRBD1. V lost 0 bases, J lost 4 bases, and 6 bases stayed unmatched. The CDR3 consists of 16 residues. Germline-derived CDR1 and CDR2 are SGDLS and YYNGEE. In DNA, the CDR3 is TGTGCCAGCAGCGTAGGTTCTTGGACAGGGGCAGATACGCAGTATTTT. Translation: CASSVGSWTGADTQYF.

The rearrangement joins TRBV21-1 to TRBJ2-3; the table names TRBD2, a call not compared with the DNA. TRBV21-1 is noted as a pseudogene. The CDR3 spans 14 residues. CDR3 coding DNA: TGTGCCAGCGTCCTAGCGGGAGTCACAGATACGCAGTATTTT. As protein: CASVLAGVTDTQYF.

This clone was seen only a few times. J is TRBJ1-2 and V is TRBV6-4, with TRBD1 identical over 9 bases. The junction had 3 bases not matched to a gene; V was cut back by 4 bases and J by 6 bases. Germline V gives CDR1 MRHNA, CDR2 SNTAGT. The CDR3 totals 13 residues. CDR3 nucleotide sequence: TGTGCCAGCAGTGTGGGGACAGGGAATGGCTACACCTTC. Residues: CASSVGTGNGYTF.

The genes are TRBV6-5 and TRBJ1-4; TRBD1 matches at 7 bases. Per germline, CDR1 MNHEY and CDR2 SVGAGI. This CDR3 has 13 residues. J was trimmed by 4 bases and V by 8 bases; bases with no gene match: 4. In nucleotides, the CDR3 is TGTGCCAGCTGGGACAGATTTAATGAAAAACTGTTTTTT. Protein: CASWDRFNEKLFF.

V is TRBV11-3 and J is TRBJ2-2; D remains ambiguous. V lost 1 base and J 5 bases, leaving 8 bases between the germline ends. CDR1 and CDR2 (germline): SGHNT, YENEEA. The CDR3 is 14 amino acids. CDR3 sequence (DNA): TGTGCCAGCAGCTTAGTCTCTCGGACCGGGGAGCTGTTTTTT. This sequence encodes CASSLVSRTGELFF.

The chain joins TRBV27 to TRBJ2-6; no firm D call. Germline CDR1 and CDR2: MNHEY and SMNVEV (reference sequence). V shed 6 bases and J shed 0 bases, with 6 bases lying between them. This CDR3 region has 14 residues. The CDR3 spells CASSLGSGANVLTF. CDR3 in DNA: TGTGCCAGCAGCCTCGGCTCTGGGGCCAACGTCCTGACTTTC.

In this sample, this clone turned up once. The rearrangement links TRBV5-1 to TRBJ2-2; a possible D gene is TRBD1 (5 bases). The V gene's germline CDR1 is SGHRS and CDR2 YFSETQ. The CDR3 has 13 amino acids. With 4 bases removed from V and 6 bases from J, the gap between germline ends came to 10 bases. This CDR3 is CASSRTNPGELFF. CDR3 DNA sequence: TGCGCCAGCAGCAGGACAAATCCCGGGGAGCTGTTTTTT.

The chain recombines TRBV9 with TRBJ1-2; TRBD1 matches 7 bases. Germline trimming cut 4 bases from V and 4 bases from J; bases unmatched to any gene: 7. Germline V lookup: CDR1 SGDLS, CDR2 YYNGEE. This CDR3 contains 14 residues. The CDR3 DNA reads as TGTGCCAGCAGCCGTACCGGGACAGTCTATGGCTACACCTTC. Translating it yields CASSRTGTVYGYTF.

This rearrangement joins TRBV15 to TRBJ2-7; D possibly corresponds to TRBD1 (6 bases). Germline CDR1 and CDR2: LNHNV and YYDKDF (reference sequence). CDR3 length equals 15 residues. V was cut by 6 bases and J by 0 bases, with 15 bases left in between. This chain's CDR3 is CATSLQGHSSYEQYF. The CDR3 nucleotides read TGTGCCACCAGTCTCCAGGGGCATAGCTCCTACGAGCAGTACTTC. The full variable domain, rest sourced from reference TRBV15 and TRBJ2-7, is DAMVIQNPRYQVTQFGKPVTLSCSQTLNHNVMYWYQQKSSQAPKLLFHYYDKDFNNEADTPDNFQSRRPNTSFCFLDIRSPGLGDTAMYLCATSLQGHSSYEQYFGPGTRLTVT.

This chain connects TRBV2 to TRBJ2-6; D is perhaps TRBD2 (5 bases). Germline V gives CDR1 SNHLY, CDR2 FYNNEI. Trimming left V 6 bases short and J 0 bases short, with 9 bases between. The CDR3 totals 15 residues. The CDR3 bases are TGTGCCAGCAGAAATGGGAGCTCTGGGGCCAACGTCCTGACTTTC. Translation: CASRNGSSGANVLTF.

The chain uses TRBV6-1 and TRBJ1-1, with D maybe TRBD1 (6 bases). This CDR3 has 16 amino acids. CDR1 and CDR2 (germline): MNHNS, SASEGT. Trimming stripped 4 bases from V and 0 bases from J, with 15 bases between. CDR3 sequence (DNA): TGTGCCAGCAGTGGACAGGAGCCCCTCATGAACACTGAAGCTTTCTTT. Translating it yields CASSGQEPLMNTEAFF.

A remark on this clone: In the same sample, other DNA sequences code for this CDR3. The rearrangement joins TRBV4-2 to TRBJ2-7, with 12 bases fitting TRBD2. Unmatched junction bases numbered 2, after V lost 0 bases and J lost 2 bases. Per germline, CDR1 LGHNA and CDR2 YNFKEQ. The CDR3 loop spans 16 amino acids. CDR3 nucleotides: TGTGCCAGCAGCCAAGATAGGACTAGCGGGACCTACGAGCAGTACTTC. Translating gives CASSQDRTSGTYEQYF.

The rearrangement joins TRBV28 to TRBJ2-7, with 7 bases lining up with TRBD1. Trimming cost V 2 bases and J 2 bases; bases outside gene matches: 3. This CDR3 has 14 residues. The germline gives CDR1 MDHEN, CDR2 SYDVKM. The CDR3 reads CASSLTGVPYEQYF. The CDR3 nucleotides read TGTGCCAGCAGTTTAACAGGGGTCCCCTACGAGCAGTACTTC.

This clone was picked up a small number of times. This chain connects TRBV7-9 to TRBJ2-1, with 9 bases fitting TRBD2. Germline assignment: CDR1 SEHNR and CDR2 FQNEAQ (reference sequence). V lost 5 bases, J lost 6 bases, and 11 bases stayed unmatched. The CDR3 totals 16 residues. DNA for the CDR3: TGTGCCAGCAGCACTTATCCGGGACTAGCAAGCAATGAGCAGTTCTTC. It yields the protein CASSTYPGLASNEQFF.

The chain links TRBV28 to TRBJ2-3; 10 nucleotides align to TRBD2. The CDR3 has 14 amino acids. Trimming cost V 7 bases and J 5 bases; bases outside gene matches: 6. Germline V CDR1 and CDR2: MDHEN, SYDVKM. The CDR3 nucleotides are TGTGCCAGCAATCTAGCGGGAGAGGGAGATACGCAGTATTTT. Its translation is CASNLAGEGDTQYF.

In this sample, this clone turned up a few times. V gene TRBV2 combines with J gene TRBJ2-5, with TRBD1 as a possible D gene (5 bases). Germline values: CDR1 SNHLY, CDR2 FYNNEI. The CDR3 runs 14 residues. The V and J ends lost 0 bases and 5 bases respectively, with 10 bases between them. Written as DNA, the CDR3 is TGTGCCAGCAGTGAAGCCGGCAGGGTGGAGACCCAGTACTTC. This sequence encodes CASSEAGRVETQYF.

For the CDR3, the DNA is TGTGCCAGCAGCCAAGGAAGGGGCACCTCTGGAAACACCATATATTTT. Its protein product is CASSQGRGTSGNTIYF. J is TRBJ1-3 and V is TRBV4-2; perhaps TRBD1 as D (5 bases). Trimming removed 1 base from V and 0 bases from J, with 10 bases in between. Germline V lookup: CDR1 LGHNA, CDR2 YNFKEQ. This CDR3 is 16 amino acids long.